This T cell receptor beta chain comes out of a study of blood T cell repertoires in COVID-19. The wider study: The United States, Italy and Spain provided the acute and convalescent COVID-19 samples.

The repertoire was sequenced with immunoSEQ multiplex PCR; TCRdb's copy has only in-frame clones and lacks some. Here the sample spans some 110,000 clones, roughly nine tenths being singletons. Germline V gives CDR1 WSHSY, CDR2 SAAADI. The CDR3 length is 15 residues. V was trimmed by 6 bases and J by 5 bases, leaving 19 bases between them. This clone occurred a few times. This chain uses TRBV10-2 with TRBJ1-1; tentatively, D is TRBD1 (6 bases). Sequenced sample: peripheral blood. This TCR derives from a middle-aged man with acute or convalescent COVID-19. For the CDR3, the DNA is TGCGCCAGCAGCCCCAGCTTAGGGGGTGGAACTGAAGCTTTCTTT. This translates into CASSPSLGGGTEAFF.